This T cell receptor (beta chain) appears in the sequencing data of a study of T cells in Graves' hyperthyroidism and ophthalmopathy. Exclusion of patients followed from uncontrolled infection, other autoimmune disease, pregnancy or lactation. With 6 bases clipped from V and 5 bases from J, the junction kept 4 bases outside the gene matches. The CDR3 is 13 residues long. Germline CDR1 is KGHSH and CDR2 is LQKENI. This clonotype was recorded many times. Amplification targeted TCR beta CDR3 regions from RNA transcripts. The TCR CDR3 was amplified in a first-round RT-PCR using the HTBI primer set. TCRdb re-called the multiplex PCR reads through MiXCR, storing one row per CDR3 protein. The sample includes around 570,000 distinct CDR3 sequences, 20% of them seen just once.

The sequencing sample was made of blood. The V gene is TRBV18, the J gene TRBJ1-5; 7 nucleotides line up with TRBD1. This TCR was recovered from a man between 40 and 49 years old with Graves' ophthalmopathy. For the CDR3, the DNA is TGTGCCAGCTCCCAAGACAGGGATCAGCCCCAGCATTTT. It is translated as CASSQDRDQPQHF.